These 10 T cell receptor beta chains originate from one sample sequenced in a study of T-cell memory formation after mild COVID-19. TCRdb reprocessed the 5' RACE reads with MiXCR, giving one entry per CDR3 protein. The sample holds more than 150,000 distinct CDR3 sequences, around 20% seen once. Material: PBMCs or a T cell subset sorted from them (not recorded which). All receptors derive from a man aged 18-30 years who had mild COVID-19 (a few samples of this study predate the infection). Cell type and time point are not known.

The CDR3: CASSEFESYTEAFF. CDR3 in DNA: TGTGCCAGCAGTGAGTTCGAGTCCTACACTGAAGCTTTCTTT. This chain links TRBV2 with TRBJ1-1; no definite D call. The CDR3 has 14 amino acids. V was clipped by 3 bases and J by 3 bases, with 11 bases between them. The germline V gene encodes CDR1 SNHLY and CDR2 FYNNEI.

The chain is built from TRBV12-3 or TRBV12-4 and TRBJ2-4, with D possibly being TRBD1 (6 bases). The CDR3 loop spans 17 amino acids. V dropped 5 bases and J dropped 0 bases, with 17 bases sitting between them. CDR3 in DNA: TGTGCCAGCAGTAAAAACAGGGTTAGTTTAGCCAAAAACATTCAGTACTTC. Protein: CASSKNRVSLAKNIQYF.

The chain has TRBV5-1 and TRBJ1-2, with unresolved D. Germline CDR1 is SGHRS and CDR2 is YFSETQ. V lost 0 bases and J 5 bases, leaving 14 bases between the germline ends. This CDR3 has 15 amino acids. The CDR3 bases are TGCGCCAGCAGCTTGGAGGCCAGAAGCTTTTATGGCTACACCTTC. It codes for CASSLEARSFYGYTF. Supplemented by reference TRBV5-1 and TRBJ1-2, the full variable domain reads KAGVTQTPRYLIKTRGQQVTLSCSPISGHRSVSWYQQTPGQGLQFLFEYFSETQRNKGNFPGRFSGRQFSNSRSEMNVSTLELGDSALYLCASSLEARSFYGYTFGSGTRLTVV.

This chain connects TRBV5-1 to TRBJ1-2; 8 positions match TRBD1. V shed 5 bases, J shed 3 bases, and the junction held 9 bases outside the gene matches. This CDR3 has 15 amino acids. Germline V gene lookup returns CDR1 SGHRS and CDR2 YFSETQ. The CDR3 nucleotides read TGCGCCAGCAGTCGGACAGGGTCGGTAGACTATGGCTACACCTTC. Translation: CASSRTGSVDYGYTF.

CDR3 sequence (DNA): TGTGCCAGCAGCATGACAGGTTTTGGCTACACCTTC. This translates into CASSMTGFGYTF. The chain is built from TRBV7-6 and TRBJ1-2; weak D call: TRBD1 (6 bases). Trimming removed 5 bases at V and 7 bases at J, with 11 bases between. Germline V gene lookup returns CDR1 SGHVS and CDR2 FNYEAQ. CDR3 size: 12 residues.

The chain is built from TRBV6-5 and TRBJ1-6; D call uncertain. Germline CDR1 is MNHEY and CDR2 is SVGAGI. The V end was cut by 0 bases, the J end by 7 bases, with 10 bases between. The CDR3 has 15 residues. CDR3 protein: CASSYSAFLNSPLHF. The CDR3 coding sequence is TGTGCCAGCAGTTACTCGGCGTTTCTCAATTCACCCCTCCACTTT.

This clonotype was seen more than once but under ten times. The rearrangement joins TRBV6-2 or TRBV6-3 to TRBJ1-5; D is unclear. The germline CDR1 and CDR2 sequences are MNHEY and SVGEGT. V was clipped by 8 bases and J by 4 bases, with 9 bases between them. The CDR3 runs 12 residues. CDR3 DNA: TGTGCCAGCCGGAACCCGAATCAGCCCCAGCATTTT. Residues: CASRNPNQPQHF.

The rearrangement uses TRBV24-1 and TRBJ2-3; 7 bases align to TRBD1. Per germline, CDR1 KGHDR and CDR2 SFDVKD. V lost 3 bases to trimming and J lost 0 bases; unmatched junction nucleotides: 8. This CDR3 spans 17 amino acids. CDR3 nucleotides: TGTGCCACCAGTGATCTGGGGACAGCTACTAGCACAGATACGCAGTATTTT. Translation: CATSDLGTATSTDTQYF.

This chain connects TRBV20-1 to TRBJ2-3; no definite D call. The germline V gene has CDR1 DFQATT and CDR2 SNEGSKA (reference sequence). Trimming stripped 3 bases from V and 2 bases from J, with 12 bases between. The CDR3 consists of 14 residues. In DNA form, the CDR3 reads TGCAGTGCTAGTCCAAGACTTAACACAGATACGCAGTATTTT. Translating gives CSASPRLNTDTQYF.

This clonotype was recorded many times. This sequence joins TRBV7-2 and TRBJ2-3; no clear D gene. The CDR3 is 16 amino acids. V gave up 1 base and J gave up 2 bases, with 13 bases separating them. Per germline, CDR1 SGHTA and CDR2 FQGNSA. Here the CDR3 DNA reads TGTGCCAGCAGCTTAGGGGCTAACCCCCCCACAGATACGCAGTATTTT. This translates into CASSLGANPPTDTQYF.